The clone carrying this TCR beta chain was seen a handful of times. Its antigen remains unidentified. Germline V gene sequence: CDR1 SQVTM, CDR2 ANQGSEA. The CDR3 has 13 amino acids. V trimming: 3 bases; J trimming: 3 bases; junction bases outside the gene matches: 3. These data are taken from a study of cytomegalovirus exposure and HLA in healthy donors. General observations from the study: Being productive about 87% or about 30% of the time was typical of most TCR beta V segments in an earlier analysis. In a later analysis, TCR beta V- and J-gene trimming showed a link to a missense DCLRE1C variant.

PCR employed 60 Vbeta and 13 Jbeta primers. The data were produced by immunoSEQ multiplex PCR, yet TCRdb's version contains in-frame clones alone and is incomplete. The sample includes 170,000 or so clones, around 78% of them seen just once. The sequencing sample was made of PBMCs. The chain employs TRBV29-1 and TRBJ1-2; TRBD1 matches at 8 bases. The clonotype comes from a woman in her fifties or sixties in good health and CMV-seropositive. CDR3 sequence: CSVDAGGYYGYTF. As DNA, the CDR3 is TGCAGCGTTGATGCAGGGGGCTACTATGGCTACACCTTC.